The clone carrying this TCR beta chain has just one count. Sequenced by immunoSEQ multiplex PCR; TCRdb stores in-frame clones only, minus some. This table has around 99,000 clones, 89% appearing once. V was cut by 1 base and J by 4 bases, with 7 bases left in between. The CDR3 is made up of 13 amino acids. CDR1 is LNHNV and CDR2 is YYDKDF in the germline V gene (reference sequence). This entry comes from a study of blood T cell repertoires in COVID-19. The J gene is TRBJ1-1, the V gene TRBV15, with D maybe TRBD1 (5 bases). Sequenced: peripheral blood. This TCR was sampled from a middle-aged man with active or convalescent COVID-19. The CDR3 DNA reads TGTGCCACCAGCAGAGGGGGCGGCACTGAAGCTTTCTTT. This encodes CATSRGGGTEAFF. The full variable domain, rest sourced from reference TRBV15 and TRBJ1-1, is DAMVIQNPRYQVTQFGKPVTLSCSQTLNHNVMYWYQQKSSQAPKLLFHYYDKDFNNEADTPDNFQSRRPNTSFCFLDIRSPGLGDTAMYLCATSRGGGTEAFFGQGTRLTVV.